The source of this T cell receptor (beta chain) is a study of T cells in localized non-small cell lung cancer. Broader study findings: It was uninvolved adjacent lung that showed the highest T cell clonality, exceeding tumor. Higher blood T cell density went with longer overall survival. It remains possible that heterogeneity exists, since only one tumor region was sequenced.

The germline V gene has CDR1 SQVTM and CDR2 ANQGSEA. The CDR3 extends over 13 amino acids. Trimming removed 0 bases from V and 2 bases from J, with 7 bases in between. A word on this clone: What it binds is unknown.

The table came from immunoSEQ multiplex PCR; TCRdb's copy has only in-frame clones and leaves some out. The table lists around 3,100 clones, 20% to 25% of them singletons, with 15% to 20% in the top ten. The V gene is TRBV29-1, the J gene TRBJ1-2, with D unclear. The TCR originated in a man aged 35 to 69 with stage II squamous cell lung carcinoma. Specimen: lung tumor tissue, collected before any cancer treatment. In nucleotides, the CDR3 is TGCAGCGTTGAAGACAGGTGGAACTATGGCTACACCTTC. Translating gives CSVEDRWNYGYTF.